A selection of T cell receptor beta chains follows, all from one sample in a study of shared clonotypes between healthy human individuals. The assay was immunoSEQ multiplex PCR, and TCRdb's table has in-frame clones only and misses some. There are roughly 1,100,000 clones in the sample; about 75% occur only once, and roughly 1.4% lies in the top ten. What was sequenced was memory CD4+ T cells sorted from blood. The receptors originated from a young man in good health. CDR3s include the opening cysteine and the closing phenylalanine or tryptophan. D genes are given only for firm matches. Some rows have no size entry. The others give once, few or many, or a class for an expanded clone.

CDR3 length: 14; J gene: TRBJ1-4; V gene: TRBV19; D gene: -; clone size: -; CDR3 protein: CASSKGWSNEKLFF; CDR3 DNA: TGTGCCAGTAGTAAGGGGTGGTCAAATGAAAAACTGTTTTTT
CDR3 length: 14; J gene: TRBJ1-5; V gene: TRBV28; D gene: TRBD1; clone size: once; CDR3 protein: CASSLTGPNQPQHF; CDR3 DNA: TGTGCCAGCAGTTTGACAGGGCCCAATCAGCCCCAGCATTTT
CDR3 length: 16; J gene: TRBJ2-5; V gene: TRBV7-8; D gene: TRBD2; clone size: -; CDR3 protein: CASSPRTSGFRETQYF; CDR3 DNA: TGTGCCAGCAGCCCCCGGACTAGCGGGTTCCGAGAGACCCAGTACTTC
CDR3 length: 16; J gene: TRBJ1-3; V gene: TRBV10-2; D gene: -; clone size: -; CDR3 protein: CASSHYVVGDGNTIYF; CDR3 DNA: TGCGCCAGCAGTCACTACGTTGTAGGGGATGGAAACACCATATATTTT
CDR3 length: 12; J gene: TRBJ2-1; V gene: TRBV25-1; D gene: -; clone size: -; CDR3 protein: CASSWGSNEQFF; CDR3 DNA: TGTGCCAGCAGCTGGGGGAGCAATGAGCAGTTCTTC
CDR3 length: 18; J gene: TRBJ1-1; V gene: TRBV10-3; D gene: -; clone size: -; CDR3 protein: CAISDSGHLGLANTEAFF; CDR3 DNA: TGTGCCATCAGTGATAGTGGGCACTTGGGGTTGGCGAACACTGAAGCTTTCTTT
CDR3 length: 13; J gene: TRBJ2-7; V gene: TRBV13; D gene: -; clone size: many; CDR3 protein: CASSLVRAYEQYF; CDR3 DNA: TGTGCCAGCAGCTTAGTCAGGGCGTACGAGCAGTACTTC
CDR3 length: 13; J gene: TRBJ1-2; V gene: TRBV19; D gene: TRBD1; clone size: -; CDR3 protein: CASSKTPGTGAAF; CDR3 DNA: TGTGCCAGTAGTAAGACCCCCGGGACAGGGGCCGCCTTC
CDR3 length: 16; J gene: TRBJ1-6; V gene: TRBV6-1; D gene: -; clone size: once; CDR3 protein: CASSDGGPQFGSPLHF; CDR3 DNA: TGTGCCAGCAGTGACGGAGGGCCTCAATTTGGTTCACCCCTCCACTTT
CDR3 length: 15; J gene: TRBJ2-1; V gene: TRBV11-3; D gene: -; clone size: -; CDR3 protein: CASSLGDTAYNEQFF; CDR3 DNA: TGTGCCAGCAGCCTCGGAGACACGGCCTACAATGAGCAGTTCTTC
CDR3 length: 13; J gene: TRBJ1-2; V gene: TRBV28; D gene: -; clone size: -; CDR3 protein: CASSLVQEVGYTF; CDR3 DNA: TGTGCCAGCAGTTTAGTTCAGGAGGTTGGCTACACCTTC
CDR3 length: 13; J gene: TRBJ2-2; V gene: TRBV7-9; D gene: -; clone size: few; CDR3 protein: CASSLNLLGELFF; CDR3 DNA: TGTGCCAGCAGCCTGAATCTCCTGGGGGAGCTGTTTTTT
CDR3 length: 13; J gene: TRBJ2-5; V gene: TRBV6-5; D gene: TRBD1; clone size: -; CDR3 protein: CASRRTGGETQYF; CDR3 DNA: TGTGCCAGCAGACGCACAGGGGGAGAGACCCAGTACTTC
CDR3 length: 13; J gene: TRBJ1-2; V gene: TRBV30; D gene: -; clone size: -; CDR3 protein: CAWNRLPPEGYTF; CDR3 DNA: TGTGCCTGGAACAGACTGCCCCCCGAGGGCTACACCTTC
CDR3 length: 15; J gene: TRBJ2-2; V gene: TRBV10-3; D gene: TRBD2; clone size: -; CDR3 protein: CAVQRGGQNTGELFF; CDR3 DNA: TGTGCCGTCCAGCGGGGGGGCCAGAACACCGGGGAGCTGTTTTTT
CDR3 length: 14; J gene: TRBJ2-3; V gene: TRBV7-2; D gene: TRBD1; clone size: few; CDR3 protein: CASSSTGFADTQYF; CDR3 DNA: TGTGCCAGCAGCTCGACAGGGTTTGCAGATACGCAGTATTTT
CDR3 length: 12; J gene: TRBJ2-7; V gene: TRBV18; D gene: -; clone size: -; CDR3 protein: CASETGSHEQYF; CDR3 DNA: TGTGCCAGCGAGACGGGGTCCCACGAGCAGTACTTC
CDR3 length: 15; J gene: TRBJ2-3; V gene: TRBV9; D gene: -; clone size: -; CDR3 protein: CASSVAPGSTDTQYF; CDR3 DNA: TGTGCCAGCAGCGTAGCTCCCGGAAGCACAGATACGCAGTATTTT
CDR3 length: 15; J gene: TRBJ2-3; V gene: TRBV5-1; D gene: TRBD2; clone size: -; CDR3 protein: CASSLGIAGSDTQYF; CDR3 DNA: TGCGCCAGCAGCTTGGGGATAGCGGGGTCAGATACGCAGTATTTT
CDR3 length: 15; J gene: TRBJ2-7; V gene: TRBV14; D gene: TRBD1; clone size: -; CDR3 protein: CASREGQGALTEQYF; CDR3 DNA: TGTGCCAGCAGGGAGGGACAGGGGGCCCTTACGGAGCAGTACTTC
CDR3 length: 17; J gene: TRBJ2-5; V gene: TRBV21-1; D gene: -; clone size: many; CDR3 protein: CASSTQGRAGLQETQYF; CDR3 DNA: TGTGCCAGCAGCACTCAGGGACGGGCGGGGCTCCAAGAGACCCAGTACTTC
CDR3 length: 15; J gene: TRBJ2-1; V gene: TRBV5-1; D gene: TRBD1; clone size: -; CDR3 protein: CASSSQGAMYNEQFF; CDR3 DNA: TGCGCCAGCAGCTCTCAGGGGGCCATGTACAATGAGCAGTTCTTC
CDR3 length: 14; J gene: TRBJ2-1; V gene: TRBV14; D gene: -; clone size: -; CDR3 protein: CASSMGPFYNEQFF; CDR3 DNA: TGTGCCAGCAGCATGGGTCCCTTCTACAATGAGCAGTTCTTC
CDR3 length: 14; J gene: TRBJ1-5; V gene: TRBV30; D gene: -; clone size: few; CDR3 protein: CAWSVEGGHQPQHF; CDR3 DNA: TGTGCCTGGAGTGTAGAGGGGGGGCATCAGCCCCAGCATTTT
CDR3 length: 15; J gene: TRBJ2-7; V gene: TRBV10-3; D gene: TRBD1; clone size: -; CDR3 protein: CAIRDRDRSTYEQYF; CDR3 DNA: TGTGCCATCCGAGACCGGGACAGGTCGACCTACGAGCAGTACTTC
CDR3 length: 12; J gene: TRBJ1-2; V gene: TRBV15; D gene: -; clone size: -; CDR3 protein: CATSREQIGYTF; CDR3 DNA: TGTGCCACCAGCAGGGAGCAAATCGGCTACACCTTC
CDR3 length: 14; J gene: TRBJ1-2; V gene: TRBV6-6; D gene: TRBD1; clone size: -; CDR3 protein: CASSYGTANYGYTF; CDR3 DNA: TGTGCCAGCAGTTACGGGACAGCAAACTATGGCTACACCTTC
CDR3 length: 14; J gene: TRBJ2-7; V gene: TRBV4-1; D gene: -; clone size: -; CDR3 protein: CASSQDNPVYEQYF; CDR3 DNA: TGCGCCAGCAGCCAAGACAACCCGGTCTACGAGCAGTACTTC
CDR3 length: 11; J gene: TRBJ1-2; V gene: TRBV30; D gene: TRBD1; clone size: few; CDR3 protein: CAWSANRGHTF; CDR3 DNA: TGTGCCTGGAGTGCCAACAGGGGGCACACCTTC
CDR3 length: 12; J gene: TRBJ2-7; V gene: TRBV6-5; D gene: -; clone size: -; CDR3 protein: CASSSQGRDEYF; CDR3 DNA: TGTGCCAGCAGTTCACAGGGGAGGGACGAGTACTTC
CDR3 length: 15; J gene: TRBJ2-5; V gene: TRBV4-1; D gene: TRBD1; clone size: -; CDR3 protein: CASSHGAGTGMSQYF; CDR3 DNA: TGCGCCAGCAGCCACGGCGCCGGGACAGGGATGTCCCAGTACTTC
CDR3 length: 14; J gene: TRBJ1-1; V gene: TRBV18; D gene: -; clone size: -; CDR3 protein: CASVPGGVGTEAFF; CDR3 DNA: TGTGCCAGCGTACCGGGGGGGGTTGGAACTGAAGCTTTCTTT
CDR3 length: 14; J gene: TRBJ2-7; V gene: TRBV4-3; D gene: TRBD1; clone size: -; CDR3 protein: CASSQSRGPYEQYF; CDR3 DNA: TGCGCCAGCAGCCAATCCAGGGGGCCCTACGAGCAGTACTTC
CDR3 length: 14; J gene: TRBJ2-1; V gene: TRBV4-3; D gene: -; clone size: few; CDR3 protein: CASSQEESYNEQFF; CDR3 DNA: TGCGCCAGCAGCCAAGAGGAATCCTACAATGAGCAGTTCTTC
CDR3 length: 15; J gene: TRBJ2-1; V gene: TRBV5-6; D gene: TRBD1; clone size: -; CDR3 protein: CASSWGQGSYNEQFF; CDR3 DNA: TGTGCCAGCAGCTGGGGACAGGGGTCCTACAATGAGCAGTTCTTC
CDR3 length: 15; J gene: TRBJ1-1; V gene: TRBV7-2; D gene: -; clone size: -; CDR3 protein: CASSPRVVQGTEAFF; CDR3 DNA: TGTGCCAGCAGCCCTCGGGTGGTGCAGGGCACTGAAGCTTTCTTT
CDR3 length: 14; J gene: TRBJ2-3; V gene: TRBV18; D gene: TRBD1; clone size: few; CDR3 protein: CASSPDRSTDTQYF; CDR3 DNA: TGTGCCAGCTCACCGGACAGGTCCACAGATACGCAGTATTTT
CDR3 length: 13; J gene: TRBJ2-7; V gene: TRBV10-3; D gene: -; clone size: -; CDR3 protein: CAITGTEGYEQYF; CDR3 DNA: TGTGCCATCACTGGGACGGAGGGCTACGAGCAGTACTTC
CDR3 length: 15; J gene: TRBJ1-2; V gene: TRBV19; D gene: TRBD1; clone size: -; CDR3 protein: CASRYTGQPNYGYTF; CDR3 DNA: TGTGCCAGTAGGTACACGGGACAGCCAAACTATGGCTACACCTTC
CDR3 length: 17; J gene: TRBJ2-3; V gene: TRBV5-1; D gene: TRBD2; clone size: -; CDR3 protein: CASSLGLSGGTTDTQYF; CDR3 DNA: TGCGCCAGCAGCTTGGGGCTTAGCGGGGGTACCACAGATACGCAGTATTTT
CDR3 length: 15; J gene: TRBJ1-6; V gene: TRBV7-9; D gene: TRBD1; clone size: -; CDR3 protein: CASSPSGGLNSPLHF; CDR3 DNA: TGTGCCAGCAGCCCTTCAGGGGGCCTGAATTCACCCCTCCACTTT
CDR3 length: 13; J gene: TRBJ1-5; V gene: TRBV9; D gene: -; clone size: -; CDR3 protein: CASSTEPNQPQHF; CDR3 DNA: TGTGCCAGCAGCACAGAACCCAATCAGCCCCAGCATTTT
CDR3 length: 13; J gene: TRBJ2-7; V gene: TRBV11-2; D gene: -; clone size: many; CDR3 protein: CASSSGPDNEQYF; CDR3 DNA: TGTGCCAGCAGCTCCGGCCCGGATAACGAGCAGTACTTC
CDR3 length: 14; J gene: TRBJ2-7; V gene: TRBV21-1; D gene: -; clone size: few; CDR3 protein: CASSKEQYPPEQYF; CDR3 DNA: TGTGCCAGCAGCAAGGAACAGTATCCCCCCGAGCAGTACTTC
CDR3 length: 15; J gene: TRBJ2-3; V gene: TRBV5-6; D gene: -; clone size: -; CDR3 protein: CASSLGGRRTDTQYF; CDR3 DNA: TGTGCCAGCAGCTTAGGAGGGAGGCGCACAGATACGCAGTATTTT
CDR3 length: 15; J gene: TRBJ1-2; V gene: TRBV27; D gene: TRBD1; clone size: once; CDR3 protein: CASSSRTGFDYGYTF; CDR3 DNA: TGTGCCAGCAGTTCCCGGACAGGGTTTGACTATGGCTACACCTTC
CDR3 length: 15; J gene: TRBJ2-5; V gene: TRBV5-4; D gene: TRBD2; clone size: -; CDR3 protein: CASSFALAGEETQYF; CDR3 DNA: TGTGCCAGCAGCTTCGCGCTAGCGGGGGAAGAGACCCAGTACTTC